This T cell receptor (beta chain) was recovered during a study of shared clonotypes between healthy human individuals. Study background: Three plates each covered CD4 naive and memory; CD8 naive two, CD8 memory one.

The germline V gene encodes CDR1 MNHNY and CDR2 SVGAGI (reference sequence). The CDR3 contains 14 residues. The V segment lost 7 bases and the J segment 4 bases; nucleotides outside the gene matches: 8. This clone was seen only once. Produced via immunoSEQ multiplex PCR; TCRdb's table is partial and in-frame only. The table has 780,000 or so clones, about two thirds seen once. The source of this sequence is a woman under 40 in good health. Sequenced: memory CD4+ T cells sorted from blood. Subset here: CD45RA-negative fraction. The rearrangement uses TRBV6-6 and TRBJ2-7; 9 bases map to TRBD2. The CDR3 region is CASKDSGSVYEQYF. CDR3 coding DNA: TGTGCCAGCAAGGATAGCGGGAGTGTATACGAGCAGTACTTC.